One and the same sample provided the 19 T cell receptor beta chains below, sequenced in a study of tumor-infiltrating lymphocytes in primary liver carcinoma. From roughly 20-30 mg of unsorted bulk tissue, DNA and RNA were co-extracted together. From 400 to 550 ng total RNA, TCR beta cDNA was generated with a primer in the constant region. Slightly modified ARM-PCR, run as three nested multiplex PCR rounds, produced the TCR beta libraries. Primers for the first two PCR rounds were TRBV1-TRBV30 forward primers and a C-beta reverse primer (around 10 cycles per round). Using its own MiXCR run on the multiplex PCR reads, TCRdb lists one record per CDR3 protein. The table lists 45,000 to 65,000 distinct CDR3 sequences, over 75% of them singletons. Sequenced sample: liver tumor tissue from sampling region 5. Subset meaning: tumor region T5, tumor centre. The receptors shown here come from a man aged 40-49 years with primary liver carcinoma and hepatitis B virus infection.

Details on this clonotype: One end of the junction varies from germline; a read error may be responsible. The chain joins TRBV7-3 to TRBJ2-1, with D perhaps assigned TRBD1 or TRBD2 (5 bases each). Germline values: CDR1 SGHTA, CDR2 FQGTGA. The CDR3 is 16 amino acids. CDR3 sequence reads: CSSSRTGTRTYNEQSF. Here the CDR3 DNA reads TGTTCCAGCAGTCGAACCGGGACCAGAACCTACAATGAGCAGTCCTTC.

This clonotype was found once. A much larger clone lies a single base off, so this may be a read error. The chain combines TRBV7-2 with TRBJ2-7, with D perhaps matching TRBD1 (6 bases). CDR3 length equals 13 residues. CDR1 is SGHTA and CDR2 is FQGNSA in the germline V gene. CDR3 sequence reads: CAISRDKTYEQYF. In nucleotides, the CDR3 is TGTGCCATCAGCCGGGACAAGACCTACGAGCAGTACTTC.

About this clonotype itself: A junction boundary mismatches the germline segment, possibly from a read error. This rearrangement joins TRBV29-1 to TRBJ2-3, with D unresolved. The CDR3 is 13 residues long. Germline V CDR1 and CDR2: SQVTM, ANQGSEA. In nucleotides, the CDR3 is TGCAGCCTTCGGAACCTCCGCACAGATATGCAGTATTTT. Protein sequence: CSLRNLRTDMQYF.

Points on this clonotype: An end of the junction differs from the germline gene, which may be a read error. The chain employs TRBV6-1 and TRBJ1-5, with D perhaps matching TRBD1 (6 bases). The CDR3 extends over 15 amino acids. Germline values: CDR1 MNHNS, CDR2 SASEGT. In DNA, the CDR3 is TGTGCCAGCGGTGATCCGGGGCAGGGGAATCAGCCCCAGCACTTT. It is translated as CASGDPGQGNQPQHF.

The chain couples TRBV28 to TRBJ1-5, with a tentative D call TRBD1 (6 bases). V was pared by 5 bases and J by 7 bases, with 15 bases between. Per germline, CDR1 MDHEN and CDR2 SYDVKM. The CDR3 is 14 amino acids. CDR3 amino acids: CASSMAGVTQPQHF. In nucleotides, the CDR3 is TGTGCCAGCAGTATGGCAGGGGTCACCCAGCCCCAGCATTTT.

Notes on this clonotype: The junction departs from the called germline gene at one end, perhaps through a read error. This rearrangement joins TRBV11-2 to TRBJ2-1, with 9 bases identical to TRBD2. The CDR3 extends over 16 amino acids. From germline, CDR1 is SGHAT and CDR2 FQNNGV. CDR3 protein: CASSLELLAGMNEQSF. The CDR3 coding sequence is TGTGCCAGCAGCTTAGAGCTCCTAGCGGGGATGAATGAGCAGTCCTTC.

This clonotype was recorded at least ten times. This sequence joins TRBV29-1 and TRBJ2-3; D gene unclear. CDR1 is SQVTM and CDR2 is ANQGSEA in the germline V gene. There are 11 residues in the CDR3. The CDR3 sequence: CGFGGTDTQYF. CDR3 DNA: TGCGGCTTTGGGGGCACAGATACGCAGTATTTT.

The CDR3 nucleotides are TGTGCCAGCAGTTCCGTGATAGGGGACCAAGAGACCCAGTACTTC. Its translation is CASSSVIGDQETQYF. The chain has TRBV12-3 or TRBV12-4 and TRBJ2-5; TRBD1 is a possible D gene (5 bases). CDR3 length equals 15 residues. V was cut by 4 bases and J by 0 bases, with 12 bases left in between.

As for this clonotype: The missing conserved phenylalanine or tryptophan at the end of this CDR3 makes a read error likely. The chain uses TRBV4-2 and TRBJ1-1, with D perhaps TRBD1 (6 bases). Trimming took 7 bases from V and 5 from J, leaving 17 bases between them. Germline V gene data show CDR1 as LGHNA and CDR2 as YNFKEQ. The CDR3 is 14 residues long. CDR3 coding DNA: TGTGCCAGCAATAAGGCTGGACAGTCGACTGAAGCTTTCCTT. Protein: CASNKAGQSTEAFL.

The genes are TRBV29-1 and TRBJ2-7, with TRBD2 as a possible D gene (6 bases). This CDR3 comprises 12 residues. Germline V lookup: CDR1 SQVTM, CDR2 ANQGSEA. CDR3 DNA sequence: TGCAGAGCGGGTTGTGGTAGTCACGAGCAGTACTTC. It codes for CRAGCGSHEQYF.

A remark on this clonotype: A read error may produce the germline difference seen at one junction end. This sequence joins TRBV4-2 and TRBJ2-5, with D perhaps given as TRBD1 or TRBD2 (5 bases each). In germline, CDR1 is LGHNA, CDR2 YNFKEQ. The CDR3 covers 16 residues. Written as DNA, the CDR3 is TGTGCCAGAAGCCAAGACGGGATAAGGGGCCAAGAGACCCAGTACTTC. Protein: CARSQDGIRGQETQYF.

This clonotype was recorded only once. A much bigger clone sits one base away, suggesting this may be a read error. This rearrangement joins TRBV18 to TRBJ2-3; 10 bases are shared with TRBD2. This CDR3 comprises 15 residues. The germline gives CDR1 KGHSH, CDR2 LQKENI. Losses at the gene ends were 3 bases for V and 11 bases for J; bases not matched to a gene: 11. The DNA of the CDR3 is TGTGCCAGCTCACCGACAGCGGGAGGGCCAGGTATGCAGTATTTT. As protein: CASSPTAGGPGMQYF.

This chain's CDR3 is CARGEWDTQYF. The CDR3 nucleotides are TGTGCCAGAGGTGAATGGGACACGCAGTATTTT. The rearrangement links TRBV6-5 to TRBJ2-3; D might be TRBD1 or TRBD2, each matching 5 bases. The CDR3 loop spans 11 amino acids. The germline V gene encodes CDR1 MNHEY and CDR2 SVGAGI. Trimming cost V 9 bases and J 9 bases, with 13 bases left between them.

Points on this clonotype: One junction end does not reproduce the germline sequence, and a read error may be involved. The chain uses TRBV5-1 and TRBJ1-2; D remains unclear. The CDR3 spans 13 residues. CDR1 SGHRS and CDR2 YFSETQ come from the germline V gene. The CDR3 reads CANSLLSDHDYTF. CDR3 bases: TGCGCCAACAGCTTGCTGTCGGACCATGACTACACCTTC.

This clonotype is a singleton in its sample. Germline is not matched at one junction end, which may reflect a read error. The V and J genes are TRBV6-5 and TRBJ2-1; no firm D call. This CDR3 comprises 13 residues. Germline CDR1 MNHEY, CDR2 SVGAGI. CDR3 nucleotide sequence: TGTTCCAGCAGTTCCAGCCCTTACAATGAGCAGTTCTTC. Amino acids: CSSSSSPYNEQFF.

This clonotype was counted ten times or more. A junction boundary mismatches the germline segment, possibly from a read error. The chain combines TRBV2 with TRBJ2-5; a possible D gene is TRBD2 (5 bases). This CDR3 spans 12 amino acids. CDR1 and CDR2 (germline): SNHLY, FYNNEI. CDR3 nucleotide sequence: TGCGCCAGCGGCTTGATGGGGGAGACCCAGTACTTC. As protein: CASGLMGETQYF.

Comments on this clonotype: The junction departs from germline at one end; a sequencing error may be responsible. The chain recombines TRBV11-2 with TRBJ2-7; weak D call: TRBD2 (5 bases). Germline V gives CDR1 SGHAT, CDR2 FQNNGV. The CDR3 totals 14 residues. The CDR3 region is CVSSLSDETQRTYF. The CDR3 DNA reads as TGTGTCAGCAGCCTGTCAGATGAAACACAGCGGACTTACTTC.

Concerning this clonotype itself: A read error is likely, as this CDR3 ends without the conserved phenylalanine or tryptophan. The V call is TRBV5-1, the J call TRBJ1-6; the match to TRBD1 covers 12 bases. This CDR3 region has 18 residues. Germline assignment: CDR1 SGHRS and CDR2 YFSETQ. V shed 8 bases, J shed 6 bases, and the junction held 15 bases outside the gene matches. The DNA for the CDR3 is TGCGCCAGAAGCGGACAGGCGTCGGGACAGGGGGCTAATTCACCCCTCCACCTT. Residues: CARSGQASGQGANSPLHL.

Concerning this clonotype: One end of the junction is discordant with germline, which a read error may explain. J is TRBJ1-1 and V is TRBV12-3 or TRBV12-4; D is unresolved. The CDR3 extends over 13 amino acids. CDR3 loop: CASCLEVNTEAFF. DNA for the CDR3: TGCGCCAGCTGTTTAGAAGTGAACACTGAAGCTTTCTTT.